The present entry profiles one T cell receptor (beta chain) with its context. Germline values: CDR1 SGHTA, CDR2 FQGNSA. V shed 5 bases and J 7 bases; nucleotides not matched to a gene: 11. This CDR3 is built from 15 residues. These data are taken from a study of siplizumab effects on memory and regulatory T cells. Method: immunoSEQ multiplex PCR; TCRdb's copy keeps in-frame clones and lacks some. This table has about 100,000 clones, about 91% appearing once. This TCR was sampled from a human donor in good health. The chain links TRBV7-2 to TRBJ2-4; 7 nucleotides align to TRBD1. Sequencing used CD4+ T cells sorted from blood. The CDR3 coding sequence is TGTGCCAGCAGCGAACAGGGGTCTGGTTTGAACATTCAGTACTTC. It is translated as CASSEQGSGLNIQYF.